These 11 T cell receptor beta chains share one sample of origin, sequenced in a study of siplizumab effects on memory and regulatory T cells. Libraries were prepared by immunoSEQ multiplex PCR; TCRdb keeps only in-frame clonotypes and omits some of them. The sample has about 91,000 clones, 93% seen once. The sequencing sample was made of CD8+ T cells sorted from blood. These receptors were obtained from a human donor in good health.

The CDR3 DNA reads TGTGCCAGCAGCTTATTAATGTCAGGATCTGAAGCTTTCTTT. It is translated as CASSLLMSGSEAFF. This chain joins TRBV7-6 and TRBJ1-1; no firm D call. The CDR3 totals 14 residues. Trimming shortened V by 2 bases and J by 6 bases, and 13 bases separated the two germline ends. Germline V gives CDR1 SGHVS, CDR2 FNYEAQ.

V gene TRBV27 combines with J gene TRBJ2-5, with D perhaps TRBD2 (6 bases). The V gene lost 2 bases and the J gene lost 5 bases, with 12 bases spanning the gap. The CDR3 sequence is 14 residues long. Germline values: CDR1 MNHEY, CDR2 SMNVEV (reference sequence). DNA of the CDR3: TGTGCCAGCAGTTTAATGGGAGGCGTGGAGACCCAGTACTTC. Translating gives CASSLMGGVETQYF.

The chain has TRBV10-3 and TRBJ2-2; 8 bases agree with TRBD1. The germline V gene encodes CDR1 ENHRY and CDR2 SYGVKD. This CDR3 has 13 residues. Trimming took 7 bases from V and 2 from J; bases not matched to a gene: 0. The CDR3 coding sequence is TGTGCCATCACAGGGGGCAACACCGGGGAGCTGTTTTTT. Its translation: CAITGGNTGELFF.

This clone came up a few times. This rearrangement joins TRBV6-1 to TRBJ1-2; a weak D match, TRBD1 (5 bases). Germline V gene sequence: CDR1 MNHNS, CDR2 SASEGT. This CDR3 has 13 residues. V lost 7 bases and J lost 6, with 15 bases in between. The CDR3 sequence is CASISLGEHGYTF. The CDR3 region has the DNA TGTGCCAGCATCTCCCTAGGGGAGCATGGCTACACCTTC.

For the CDR3, the DNA is TGTGCCAGCAGTTGGAGAAGAACTAACTATGGCTACACCTTC. It specifies CASSWRRTNYGYTF. V gene TRBV27 combines with J gene TRBJ1-2; D is ambiguous. CDR1 and CDR2 (germline): MNHEY, SMNVEV (reference sequence). V was shortened by 4 bases and J by 0 bases, with 9 bases between the two germline ends. The CDR3 totals 14 residues.

V is TRBV7-9 and J is TRBJ2-5, with a tentative D call TRBD2 (6 bases). Per the germline V gene, CDR1 is SEHNR and CDR2 is FQNEAQ (reference sequence). The length of the CDR3 is 14 residues. Trimming took off 5 bases at V and 0 bases at J, with 10 bases between the two ends. This CDR3 is CASSARDYQETQYF. CDR3 DNA sequence: TGTGCCAGCAGCGCCCGGGACTACCAAGAGACCCAGTACTTC.

The chain joins TRBV7-9 to TRBJ1-2; D gene ambiguous. V shed 11 bases and J shed 5 bases, with 15 bases lying between them. Germline CDR1 SEHNR, CDR2 FQNEAQ (reference sequence). This CDR3 is 12 amino acids long. In DNA, the CDR3 is TGTGCCGGCGGCAGAGAGTCTTATGGCTACACCTTC. Its protein is CAGGRESYGYTF. Using reference TRBV7-9 and TRBJ1-2 for the parts outside the CDR3, the full variable domain is DTGVSQNPRHKITKRGQNVTFRCDPISEHNRLYWYRQTLGQGPEFLTYFQNEAQLEKSRLLSDRFSAERPKGSFSTLEIQRTEQGDSAMYLCAGGRESYGYTFGSGTRLTVV.

The chain employs TRBV4-1 and TRBJ1-2, with TRBD1 matching over 12 bases. V was pared by 1 base and J by 6 bases, with 6 bases of the junction left unmatched. The germline gives CDR1 MGHRA, CDR2 YSYEKL. CDR3 length: 16 residues. The DNA for the CDR3 is TGCGCCAGCAGCCAAGGTCCTGGGACAGGGGGCCATGGCTACACCTTC. Its protein is CASSQGPGTGGHGYTF.

The chain recombines TRBV30 with TRBJ1-4; D is unresolved. The length of the CDR3 is 16 residues. The germline gives CDR1 GTSNPN, CDR2 SVGIG (reference sequence). V lost 0 bases and J 6 bases, leaving 17 bases between the germline ends. The CDR3 DNA reads TGTGCCTGGAGTGTACTGGGCCGTAACGTCTATGAAAAACTGTTTTTT. It specifies CAWSVLGRNVYEKLFF.

The chain carries TRBV25-1 and TRBJ1-1, with 7 bases aligning to TRBD1. Germline V gives CDR1 MGHDK, CDR2 SYGVNS. The trim removed 3 bases at V and 0 bases at J, leaving 7 bases unmatched. The CDR3 covers 16 residues. This chain's CDR3 is CASSEEGAPVNTEAFF. For the CDR3, the DNA is TGTGCCAGCAGTGAGGAGGGGGCCCCCGTGAACACTGAAGCTTTCTTT. Together with reference TRBV25-1 and TRBJ1-1, the CDR3 gives the full variable domain: EADIYQTPRYLVIGTGKKITLECSQTMGHDKMYWYQQDPGMELHLIHYSYGVNSTEKGDLSSESTVSRIRTEHFPLTLESARPSHTSQYLCASSEEGAPVNTEAFFGQGTRLTVV.

The J gene is TRBJ1-1, the V gene TRBV5-8; D is uncertain. The CDR3 totals 12 residues. Deletions cut 3 bases from V and 1 base from J, with 4 bases between. Germline CDR1 is SGHTS and CDR2 is YDEGEE. This chain's CDR3 is CASSSWNTEAFF. The CDR3 bases are TGTGCCAGCAGCTCGTGGAACACTGAAGCTTTCTTT.